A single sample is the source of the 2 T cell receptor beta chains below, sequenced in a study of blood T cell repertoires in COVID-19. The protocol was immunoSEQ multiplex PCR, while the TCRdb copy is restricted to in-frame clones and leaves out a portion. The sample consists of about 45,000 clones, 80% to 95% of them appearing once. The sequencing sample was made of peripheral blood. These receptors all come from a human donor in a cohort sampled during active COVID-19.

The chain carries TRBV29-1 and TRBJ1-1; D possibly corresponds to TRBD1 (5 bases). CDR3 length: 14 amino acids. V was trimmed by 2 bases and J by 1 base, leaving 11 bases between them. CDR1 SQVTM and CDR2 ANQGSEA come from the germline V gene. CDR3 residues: CSVERRGRNTEAFF. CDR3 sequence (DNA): TGCAGCGTTGAACGGCGGGGGAGGAACACTGAAGCTTTCTTT.

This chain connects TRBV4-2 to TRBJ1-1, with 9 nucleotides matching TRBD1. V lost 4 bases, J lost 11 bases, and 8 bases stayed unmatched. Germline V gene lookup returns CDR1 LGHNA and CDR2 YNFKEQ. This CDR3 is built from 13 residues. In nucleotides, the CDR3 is TGTGCCAGCAGCCCCCGGGACAGGGAGTTCGCTTTCTTT. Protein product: CASSPRDREFAFF.